This T cell receptor (beta chain) was found in a study of shared clonotypes between healthy human individuals. Points from the study as a whole: What rarefaction showed was incomplete sorted-subset sequencing despite large depth.

The data were produced by immunoSEQ multiplex PCR, yet TCRdb's version contains in-frame clones alone and is incomplete. This repertoire shows roughly 720,000 clones, roughly 91% found once; its top ten account for more than 30%. In regard to this clone: The antigen is not known.

Every contributor of samples was a Caucasian grown-up residing in Nashville, Tennessee. This CDR3 contains 16 residues. Germline CDR1 and CDR2: SGHRS and YFSETQ. Trimming removed 2 bases at V and 1 base at J, with 15 bases between. V usage is TRBV5-1 and J usage is TRBJ1-1, with no clear D. Source material: memory CD8+ T cells from PBMCs. Documented subset: CD45RO+ cells pooled with CCR7-negative TemRA cells. This TCR derives from a man between 18 and 29 years old in good health. Some clones in this sample may be carry-over from other donors' samples. The CDR3 DNA reads as TGCGCCAGCAGCTTCGGTATGGTTGCAGGGAACACTGAAGCTTTCTTT. This sequence encodes CASSFGMVAGNTEAFF. Based on the CDR3 plus reference TRBV5-1 and TRBJ1-1, the full variable domain is KAGVTQTPRYLIKTRGQQVTLSCSPISGHRSVSWYQQTPGQGLQFLFEYFSETQRNKGNFPGRFSGRQFSNSRSEMNVSTLELGDSALYLCASSFGMVAGNTEAFFGQGTRLTVV.